This T cell receptor beta chain was profiled in a study of blood T cell repertoires in COVID-19. This table comes from immunoSEQ multiplex PCR, and its TCRdb copy is limited to in-frame clones, with some not included. The repertoire holds about 35,000 clones, with roughly 86% as singletons. Germline loops: CDR1 ENHRY, CDR2 SYGVKD. The CDR3 runs 12 residues. Trimming removed 6 bases from V and 2 bases from J, with 8 bases in between. The receptor's source is a man older than 75 with active or convalescent COVID-19. The chain joins TRBV10-3 to TRBJ2-7; a weak D match, TRBD1 (6 bases). Sequencing input: peripheral blood. DNA for the CDR3: TGTGCCATCAGAGGACAGACCTACGAGCAGTACTTC. Protein sequence: CAIRGQTYEQYF.